The present entry profiles one T cell receptor (beta chain) with its context. This sample is part of a study of shared clonotypes between healthy human individuals. The wider study: The plates for each donor numbered three CD4 naive, three CD4 memory, two CD8 naive and one CD8 memory.

Investigators spread the genomic DNA of each subset evenly over several immunoSEQ plates. The table came from immunoSEQ multiplex PCR; TCRdb's copy has only in-frame clones and leaves some out. The profile shows around 1,900,000 clones, 80% to 95% of them singletons. CD45RO-negative, CCR7-positively selected cells formed the naive CD8 fraction, excluding terminally differentiated effector memory CD45RA+ cells. The CDR3 loop spans 14 amino acids. The germline gives CDR1 LNHNV, CDR2 YYDKDF (reference sequence). The ends were cut back, 1 base at V and 8 bases at J, with 12 bases in the middle. The rearrangement links TRBV15 to TRBJ1-5; the D is unclear. This receptor was identified in a man younger than 30 in good health. Some clones in this sample may be carry-over from other donors' samples. Sequenced sample: naive CD8+ T cells from PBMCs. The CDR3 spells CATSRVLSLEPQHF. DNA of the CDR3: TGTGCCACCAGCAGAGTCCTCTCCCTAGAGCCCCAGCATTTT.